This is a list of T cell receptor beta chains from one sample in a study of regulatory T cells in long-lasting Graves disease. TCRdb used MiXCR to reprocess the multiplex PCR reads, holding one entry per CDR3 protein. The data contain hundreds of thousands of distinct CDR3 sequences, roughly 15% of them singletons. The source material was peripheral blood mononuclear cells (PBMCs), sampled at new diagnosis, from a patient treated with antithyroid drugs. The receptors derive from a female donor with Graves disease. Each CDR3 is given with its conserved first and last residue. A D gene is named only where the DNA matches it firmly. Expanded clones are given a class, and other clones once, few, many or no size at all.

V	D	J	size	CDR3	DNA
TRBV11-2	.	TRBJ1-1	many	CASTPATEAFF	TGTGCCAGCACCCCCGCAACTGAAGCTTTCTTT
TRBV9	TRBD1	TRBJ2-3	many	CASNYGQGTDTQYF	TGTGCCAGCAACTACGGACAGGGGACAGATACGCAGTATTTT
TRBV12-3/TRBV12-4	TRBD1	TRBJ1-2	many	CASSSYELRGGASNYGYTF	TGTGCCAGCAGTTCCTACGAACTCAGGGGGGGGGCTTCTAACTATGGCTACACCTTC
TRBV28	TRBD1	TRBJ2-7	many	CASSFNSGQGEGYEQYF	TGTGCCAGCAGTTTTAACTCGGGGCAGGGGGAAGGATACGAGCAGTACTTC
TRBV4-1	.	TRBJ2-7	few	CASSQTYQTLGEQYF	TGCGCCAGCAGCCAAACTTATCAGACCCTCGGCGAGCAGTACTTC
TRBV6-2/TRBV6-3	TRBD2	TRBJ2-5	many	CASSYGAGALQETQYF	TGTGCCAGCAGTTACGGAGCGGGAGCCCTACAAGAGACCCAGTACTTC
TRBV7-9	.	TRBJ2-2	few	CASSPMTGELFF	TGTGCCAGCAGCCCGATGACCGGGGAGCTGTTTTTT
TRBV27	.	TRBJ1-1	many	CASSSPGQWGPAFF	TGTGCCAGCAGTTCCCCAGGACAGTGGGGGCCAGCTTTCTTT
TRBV5-1	.	TRBJ2-3	few	CASSFIEDTQYF	TGCGCCAGCAGCTTTATCGAAGATACGCAGTATTTT
TRBV28	.	TRBJ1-1	many	CASTAAIPTTEAFF	TGTGCCAGCACAGCGGCGATTCCGACAACTGAAGCTTTCTTT
TRBV10-3	.	TRBJ2-3	.	CAIRSGGISTDTQYF	TGTGCCATCAGGTCAGGGGGGATTAGCACAGATACGCAGTATTTT
TRBV6-1	.	TRBJ1-2	few	CASSRQTNPNYGYTF	TGTGCCAGCAGTAGACAGACCAATCCTAACTATGGCTACACCTTC
TRBV9	.	TRBJ1-1	.	CAGSQGQNEAFF	TGTGCCGGCAGTCAGGGCCAAAATGAAGCTTTCTTT
TRBV6-5	.	TRBJ1-3	few	CASSYSIRIGGNTIYF	TGTGCCAGCAGTTACTCGATCAGGATAGGTGGAAACACCATATATTTT
TRBV2	.	TRBJ1-4	once	CASSEEIIEKLFF	TGTGCCAGCAGTGAAGAAATTATAGAAAAACTGTTTTTT
TRBV20-1	TRBD1	TRBJ1-2	many	CSASDRGDGYTF	TGCAGTGCAAGCGACAGGGGCGATGGCTACACCTTC
TRBV29-1	TRBD2	TRBJ2-7	many	CSVTLSGSGYEQYF	TGCAGCGTCACCCTTAGCGGGAGCGGGTACGAGCAGTACTTC
TRBV19	.	TRBJ1-2	.	CASSIDRDTYGYTF	TGTGCCAGTAGTATAGACCGGGACACCTATGGCTACACCTTC
TRBV5-1	TRBD1	TRBJ2-5	few	CASSLGSTGRKETQYF	TGCGCCAGCAGCTTGGGATCGACAGGGCGAAAAGAGACCCAGTACTTC
TRBV9	.	TRBJ1-1	many	CASSDINTEAFF	TGTGCCAGCAGCGACATTAACACTGAAGCTTTCTTT
TRBV10-3	.	TRBJ1-2	many	CAISEDATGYTF	TGTGCCATCAGTGAGGACGCCACGGGCTACACCTTC
TRBV24-1	TRBD1	TRBJ1-1	.	CATMTGSGTEAFF	TGTGCCACCATGACAGGGTCGGGCACTGAAGCTTTCTTT
TRBV6-1	.	TRBJ1-6	.	CASTREINSPLHF	TGTGCCAGCACCCGGGAAATTAATTCACCCCTCCACTTT
TRBV24-1	.	TRBJ1-2	many	CATSDLGSYTF	TGTGCCACCAGTGATTTGGGTTCCTACACCTTC
TRBV7-2	.	TRBJ2-1	many	CASSLIQSAWNEQFF	TGTGCCAGCAGCCTTATTCAATCGGCTTGGAATGAGCAGTTCTTC
TRBV3-1	.	TRBJ1-1	many	CASSQVATEAFF	TGTGCCAGCAGCCAGGTGGCCACTGAAGCTTTCTTT
TRBV20-1	TRBD2	TRBJ2-7	.	CSARVVGLAGGVDEQYF	TGCAGTGCTAGAGTGGTGGGACTAGCGGGAGGGGTCGACGAGCAGTACTTC
TRBV6-1	.	TRBJ1-2	many	CASGRQLELYGYTF	TGTGCCAGCGGGAGACAGCTCGAGCTCTATGGCTACACCTTC
TRBV2	.	TRBJ1-1	many	CASRSDLTMNTEAFF	TGTGCCAGCAGATCGGACCTCACCATGAACACTGAAGCTTTCTTT
TRBV5-1	.	TRBJ1-5	many	CASSAGTDQPQHF	TGCGCCAGCAGCGCCGGGACGGATCAGCCCCAGCATTTT
TRBV20-1	.	TRBJ2-3	many	CSASGTHTDTQYF	TGCAGTGCTAGCGGAACGCACACAGATACGCAGTATTTT
TRBV5-5	.	TRBJ1-5	.	CASSLRQVVGPQHF	TGTGCCAGCAGCTTAAGACAGGTTGTCGGGCCCCAGCATTTT
TRBV3-1	.	TRBJ2-5	many	CASSQETRGGVQETQYF	TGTGCCAGCAGCCAAGAGACTCGGGGCGGGGTACAAGAGACCCAGTACTTC
TRBV12-3/TRBV12-4	.	TRBJ2-5	many	CASSLGTGETQYF	TGTGCCAGCAGCTTAGGGACGGGGGAGACCCAGTACTTC
TRBV7-8	TRBD1	TRBJ1-1	.	CASSSGTGPLNTEAFF	TGTGCCAGCAGCTCGGGGACAGGTCCTTTAAACACTGAAGCTTTCTTT
TRBV28	TRBD2	TRBJ2-3	.	CASRHTSADTDTQYF	TGTGCCAGCAGACATACTAGCGCCGACACAGATACGCAGTATTTT
TRBV10-2	.	TRBJ2-3	.	CASETSTDTQYF	TGCGCCAGCGAAACTAGCACAGATACGCAGTATTTT
TRBV7-9	TRBD1	TRBJ1-1	few	CASSHRGVDTEAFF	TGTGCCAGCAGCCACAGGGGAGTTGACACTGAAGCTTTCTTT
TRBV20-1	TRBD2	TRBJ2-2	.	CSARSGTSFGELFF	TGCAGTGCTAGATCGGGGACTAGTTTCGGGGAGCTGTTTTTT
TRBV12-3/TRBV12-4	TRBD1	TRBJ2-7	few	CASSHRGGQGAYEQYF	TGTGCCAGCAGTCATCGCGGGGGACAGGGGGCCTACGAGCAGTACTTC
TRBV7-2	.	TRBJ2-1	once	CASSFTVVMGDLFF	TGTGCCAGCAGCTTTACCGTGGTTATGGGTGACTTGTTCTTC
TRBV7-8	.	TRBJ2-1	many	CASSPVGVPGLNEQFF	TGTGCCAGCAGCCCGGTGGGGGTCCCAGGACTGAATGAGCAGTTCTTC
TRBV6-5	.	TRBJ1-2	many	CASSSSGTAVTF	TGTGCCAGCAGTTCGTCGGGGACGGCGGTCACCTTC